These T cell receptor beta chains were read from a single sample in a study of Ad26.COV2.S vaccination and SARS-CoV-2 variants. The method was immunoSEQ multiplex PCR; TCRdb's version includes in-frame clones alone and lacks a portion of them. Altogether about 350,000 clones are present, less than 90% being singletons, with the ten largest covering around a tenth. The source material was peripheral blood, sampled in a trial of Ad26.COV2.S vaccine versus placebo. The receptor set was obtained from a person between 18 and 65 years old who received the Ad26.COV2.S COVID-19 vaccine or a placebo. Both conserved end residues are part of each CDR3. Each record gives: V gene, clone size, CDR3 length, CDR3 protein. Size tells how often a clone was seen (once, few, many) or the class of an expanded clone, and some rows leave it out.

v_gene: TRBV9
abundance: NA
len: 12
CDR3aa: CASSVVGDTQYF

v_gene: TRBV7-9
abundance: NA
len: 15
CDR3aa: CASSLSDRGNQPQHF

v_gene: TRBV28
abundance: NA
len: 12
CDR3aa: CASKEYQETQYF

v_gene: TRBV19
abundance: few
len: 14
CDR3aa: CASSIQSTNTEAFF

v_gene: TRBV6-4
abundance: NA
len: 15
CDR3aa: CASSERGGNTGELFF

v_gene: TRBV7-9
abundance: NA
len: 12
CDR3aa: CASSLQGDGYTF

v_gene: TRBV6-2/TRBV6-3
abundance: NA
len: 15
CDR3aa: CASSHPDKNTGELFF

v_gene: TRBV6-5
abundance: NA
len: 15
CDR3aa: CASPSQGQVNTEAFF

v_gene: TRBV7-2
abundance: NA
len: 15
CDR3aa: CASSSHQGVRTEAFF

v_gene: TRBV12-3/TRBV12-4
abundance: NA
len: 13
CDR3aa: CASRVPVGNTIYF